These 20 T cell receptor beta chains share one sample of origin, sequenced in a study of blood T cell repertoires in COVID-19. Some clones are missing from TCRdb's copy, which holds only in-frame ones; the method was immunoSEQ multiplex PCR. The data show some 310,000 clones, roughly 90% seen once. What was sequenced was peripheral blood. The receptors were sampled from a woman aged 25 to 39 with COVID-19, enrolled during active disease.

This chain links TRBV4-1 with TRBJ2-5; D uncertain. Germline loops: CDR1 MGHRA, CDR2 YSYEKL. V gave up 1 base and J gave up 5 bases, with 14 bases separating them. The CDR3 totals 15 residues. The CDR3 here is CASSQVRSIGETQYF. CDR3 bases: TGCGCCAGCAGCCAAGTGCGGTCAATTGGCGAGACCCAGTACTTC.

V gene TRBV7-6 combines with J gene TRBJ2-7; D not certain. V dropped 1 base and J dropped 2 bases, with 12 bases sitting between them. The germline V gene has CDR1 SGHVS and CDR2 FNYEAQ. The CDR3 length is 15 residues. The CDR3 reads CASSLVVSVPYEQYF. The CDR3 bases are TGTGCCAGCAGCTTAGTGGTGTCAGTCCCCTACGAGCAGTACTTC.

The chain carries TRBV5-1 and TRBJ1-2; weak D call: TRBD1 (5 bases). Germline CDR1 and CDR2: SGHRS and YFSETQ. This CDR3 comprises 15 residues. V lost 6 bases and J lost 2, with 17 bases in between. CDR3 nucleotides: TGCGCCAGCAATCCTATAGGGGAGGAAAACTATGGCTACACCTTC. This codes for CASNPIGEENYGYTF.

There are a few counts of this clone. V is TRBV18 and J is TRBJ1-4; 11 bases agree with TRBD1. Germline V gene lookup returns CDR1 KGHSH and CDR2 LQKENI. The CDR3 covers 15 residues. With V trimmed by 4 bases and J by 8 bases, 6 bases remained unmatched. DNA of the CDR3: TGTGCCAGCTCACGGACAGGGGGCGTCGGGGAAAAACTGTTTTTT. Its translation is CASSRTGGVGEKLFF. Full variable domain (rest looked up from reference TRBV18 and TRBJ1-4): NAGVMQNPRHLVRRRGQEARLRCSPMKGHSHVYWYRQLPEEGLKFMVYLQKENIIDESGMPKERFSAEFPKEGPSILRIQQVVRGDSAAYFCASSRTGGVGEKLFFGSGTQLSVL.

This clone was recorded once. The V call is TRBV5-6, the J call TRBJ2-5; unclear D gene. V dropped 1 base and J dropped 0 bases, with 10 bases sitting between them. The CDR3 runs to 15 residues. Germline lookup yields CDR1 SGHDT and CDR2 YYEEEE. The CDR3: CASSLIVSDQETQYF. CDR3 in DNA: TGTGCCAGCAGCTTGATTGTGTCAGACCAAGAGACCCAGTACTTC. The variable domain in full, with the rest retrieved from reference TRBV5-6 and TRBJ2-5, is DAGVTQSPTHLIKTRGQQVTLRCSPKSGHDTVSWYQQALGQGPQFIFQYYEEEERQRGNFPDRFSGHQFPNYSSELNVNALLLGDSALYLCASSLIVSDQETQYFGPGTRLLVL.

The rearrangement links TRBV2 to TRBJ1-5, with D possibly being TRBD1 (6 bases). Looked up from germline, CDR1 is SNHLY and CDR2 is FYNNEI. The V end lost 6 bases, the J end lost 3 bases, and 12 bases lay between the germline ends. The CDR3 consists of 14 residues. CDR3 nucleotides: TGTGCCAGCAGCCACAGGGAGAACAATCAGCCCCAGCATTTT. Translated: CASSHRENNQPQHF.

V is TRBV14 and J is TRBJ2-7, with D perhaps matching TRBD1 (5 bases). V was trimmed by 4 bases and J by 1 base, leaving 14 bases between them. The CDR3 is 15 amino acids. Germline V gene sequence: CDR1 SGHDN, CDR2 FVKESK. CDR3 residues: CASSLTVDSSYEQYF. The CDR3 bases are TGTGCCAGCAGCCTCACCGTCGACAGTTCCTACGAGCAGTACTTC.

CDR3 loop: CASSLISGLAGVYEQYF. The CDR3 DNA reads as TGCGCCAGCAGCCTGATCTCAGGACTAGCGGGCGTTTACGAGCAGTACTTC. V and J are TRBV5-1 and TRBJ2-7; 11 bases align to TRBD2. V shed 4 bases, J shed 4 bases, and the junction held 13 bases outside the gene matches. The CDR3 runs to 17 residues. Germline loops: CDR1 SGHRS, CDR2 YFSETQ.

The genes are TRBV28 and TRBJ1-2; D might be TRBD1 (6 bases). V lost 3 bases, J lost 4 bases, and 18 bases lay in between. The CDR3 extends over 16 amino acids. The germline V gene has CDR1 MDHEN and CDR2 SYDVKM. The CDR3 region is CASSFPGQSRRYGYTF. The CDR3 region has the DNA TGTGCCAGCAGTTTCCCCGGACAGTCTCGCCGCTATGGCTACACCTTC.

J is TRBJ1-2 and V is TRBV10-3, with 8 bases matching TRBD1. CDR1 ENHRY and CDR2 SYGVKD come from the germline V gene. V shed 6 bases, J shed 7 bases, and the junction held 7 bases outside the gene matches. The length of the CDR3 is 13 residues. Written as DNA, the CDR3 is TGTGCCATCAGGCCCGGACAGGGCACTGGCTACACCTTC. This sequence encodes CAIRPGQGTGYTF.

This clone was counted a single time. The chain recombines TRBV7-9 with TRBJ1-2, with D perhaps TRBD1 (5 bases). The CDR3 spans 14 residues. The germline V gene encodes CDR1 SEHNR and CDR2 FQNEAQ (reference sequence). Trimming took off 1 base at V and 6 bases at J, with 12 bases between the two ends. In DNA, the CDR3 is TGTGCCAGCAGCTTAGGAGGTGGGGCAAATGGCTACACCTTC. This sequence encodes CASSLGGGANGYTF. The variable domain in full, with the rest retrieved from reference TRBV7-9 and TRBJ1-2, is DTGVSQNPRHKITKRGQNVTFRCDPISEHNRLYWYRQTLGQGPEFLTYFQNEAQLEKSRLLSDRFSAERPKGSFSTLEIQRTEQGDSAMYLCASSLGGGANGYTFGSGTRLTVV.

This chain links TRBV6-5 with TRBJ1-5, with TRBD1 identical over 7 bases. The CDR3 has 15 residues. The V gene end was trimmed by 5 bases and the J gene end by 2 bases; junction bases not matched to a gene: 6. CDR1 MNHEY and CDR2 SVGAGI come from the germline V gene. The CDR3 reads CASSKMQGGNQPQHF. The CDR3 DNA sequence: TGTGCCAGCAGTAAGATGCAGGGGGGCAATCAGCCCCAGCATTTT.

The chain links TRBV3-1 (or the pseudogene TRBV3-2) to TRBJ1-6, with a weak D call TRBD1 (6 bases). This CDR3 comprises 14 residues. Germline CDR1 LGHDT, CDR2 YNNKEL (reference sequence). Between the trimmed V and J ends, which lost 4 bases and 8 bases, there was a span of 12 bases. The CDR3 region has the DNA TGTGCCAGCAGCCCCACCCACAGGGATTCACCCCTCCACTTT. The encoded protein is CASSPTHRDSPLHF.

V usage is TRBV5-5 and J usage is TRBJ1-2; no definite D call. V was shortened by 0 bases and J by 3 bases, with 6 bases between the two germline ends. This CDR3 spans 13 amino acids. Per the germline V gene, CDR1 is SGHKS and CDR2 is YYEKEE (reference sequence). CDR3 in DNA: TGTGCCAGCAGCTTGGACAGTTACTATGGCTACACCTTC. The encoded protein is CASSLDSYYGYTF.

The chain is built from TRBV4-2 and TRBJ1-1; no firm D call. The CDR3 spans 14 residues. The ends were cut back, 4 bases at V and 11 bases at J, with 20 bases in the middle. CDR1 is LGHNA and CDR2 is YNFKEQ in the germline V gene. The CDR3 DNA reads as TGTGCCAGCAGCCCTACGGCCGAGATTGGCGGCGCTTTCTTT. Amino acids: CASSPTAEIGGAFF.

About this clone: The junction departs from the called germline gene at one end, perhaps through a read error. The chain employs TRBV5-1 and TRBJ2-7; the D gene is possibly TRBD2 (6 bases). Germline CDR1 SGHRS, CDR2 YFSETQ. The CDR3 is made up of 14 amino acids. The CDR3 DNA reads as TGCGCCAGCAGCGCCCGTTCCGGGACTTTTATAGTACACTTC. Its translation: CASSARSGTFIVHF.

The rearrangement uses TRBV19 and TRBJ1-1; TRBD1 aligns across 10 bases. The CDR3 length is 15 residues. CDR1 is LNHDA and CDR2 is SQIVND in the germline V gene (reference sequence). V was pared by 9 bases and J by 5 bases, with 12 bases of the junction left unmatched. The CDR3 DNA reads as TGTGCCAGCCTTCGACAGGGGGCGGTAGATACTGAAGCTTTCTTT. This encodes CASLRQGAVDTEAFF.

The chain links TRBV10-1 to TRBJ2-5; 10 nucleotides line up with TRBD1. The CDR3 covers 15 residues. With V trimmed by 3 bases and J by 4 bases, 5 bases remained unmatched. From germline, CDR1 is WNHNN and CDR2 SYGVQD (reference sequence). CDR3 protein: CASSDSDRGIETQYF. In nucleotides, the CDR3 is TGCGCCAGCAGTGACTCGGACAGGGGGATAGAGACCCAGTACTTC.

CDR3: CASSFRLEQTQYF. The CDR3 nucleotides read TGTGCCAGCAGCTTCCGACTTGAACAGACCCAGTACTTC. The chain combines TRBV5-6 with TRBJ2-5; D is undetermined. There are 13 residues in the CDR3. The germline V gene has CDR1 SGHDT and CDR2 YYEEEE. The V gene lost 2 bases and the J gene lost 6 bases, with 11 bases spanning the gap.

The rearrangement joins TRBV6-1 to TRBJ1-2, with 11 positions matching TRBD1. The germline V gene has CDR1 MNHNS and CDR2 SASEGT. V shed 4 bases and J 8 bases; nucleotides not matched to a gene: 15. This CDR3 spans 17 amino acids. The CDR3 protein is CASSVVRGQGADYGYTF. DNA for the CDR3: TGTGCCAGCAGTGTCGTCCGAGGACAGGGGGCTGATTACGGCTACACCTTC.